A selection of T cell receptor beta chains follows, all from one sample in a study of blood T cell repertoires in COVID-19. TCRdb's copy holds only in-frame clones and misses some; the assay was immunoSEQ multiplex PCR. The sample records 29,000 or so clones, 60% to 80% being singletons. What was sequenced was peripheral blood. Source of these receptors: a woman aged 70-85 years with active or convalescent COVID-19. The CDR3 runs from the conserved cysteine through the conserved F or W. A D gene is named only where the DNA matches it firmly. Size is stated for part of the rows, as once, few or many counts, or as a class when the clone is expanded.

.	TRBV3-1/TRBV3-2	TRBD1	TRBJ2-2	TGTGCCAGCAGCCTATCCCCGACCGAGATATCTCCGGGACAGGTTGGACCGGGGGAGCTGTTTTTT	CASSLSPTEISPGQVGPGELFF
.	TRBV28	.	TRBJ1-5	TGTGCCAGCAGTTTATCGGTAGGAGGCAATCAGCCCCAGCATTTT	CASSLSVGGNQPQHF
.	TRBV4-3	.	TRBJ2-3	TGCGCCAGCAGCCAAGATATCTTAGAACTTAGCACAGATACGCAGTATTTT	CASSQDILELSTDTQYF
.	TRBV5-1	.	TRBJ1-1	TGCGCCAGCAGCTTGGCCTTACAGGCCCCTGAAGCTTTCTTT	CASSLALQAPEAFF
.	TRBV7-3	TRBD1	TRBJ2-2	TGTGCCAGCAGCCTCGGGACAGTTACCGGGGAGCTGTTTTTT	CASSLGTVTGELFF
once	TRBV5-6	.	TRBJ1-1	TGTGCCAGCAGCTTGGGGGGCCTATCACCTGAAGCTTTCTTT	CASSLGGLSPEAFF
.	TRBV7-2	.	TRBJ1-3	TGTGCCAGCAGCTTATGGGGGCCCTCTGGAAACACCATATATTTT	CASSLWGPSGNTIYF
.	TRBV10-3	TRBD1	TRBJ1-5	TGTGCCACCACGGGACAGGGGGCGAGGGGGGTCGATCAGCCCCAGCATTTT	CATTGQGARGVDQPQHF
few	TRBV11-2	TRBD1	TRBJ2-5	TGTGCCAGCAGCCCTACAGGGGGCGAAGAGACCCAGTACTTC	CASSPTGGEETQYF
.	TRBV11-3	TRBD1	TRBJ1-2	TGTGCCAGCAGCCCCAGGGGGCGAGGCTACACCTTC	CASSPRGRGYTF
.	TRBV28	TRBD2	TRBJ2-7	TGTGCCAGCAGTTCCCGGGTAGCGGGATTTTCCTCCTACGAGCAGTACTTC	CASSSRVAGFSSYEQYF
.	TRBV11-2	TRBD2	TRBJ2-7	TGTGCCAGCAGCCCCAGGCGGGGACTAACCTACGAGCAGTACTTC	CASSPRRGLTYEQYF
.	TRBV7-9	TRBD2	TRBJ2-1	TGTGCCAGCAGCTACCAGCGGGGGGGAAGAGGTGAGCAGTTCTTC	CASSYQRGGRGEQFF
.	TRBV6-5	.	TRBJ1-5	TGTGCCAGCAGCGCCCTCCAGGGAGGTTATCAGCCCCAGCATTTT	CASSALQGGYQPQHF
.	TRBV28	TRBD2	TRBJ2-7	TGTGCCAGCAGTTTTGCCCCGGGGGGCTCCTACGAGCAGTACTTC	CASSFAPGGSYEQYF